The 27 T cell receptor beta chains reported below all come from one sample, sequenced in a study of beta chain features in type 1 diabetes. The authors reverse transcribed all of the isolated RNA, so sequencing captured expressed TCRB transcripts. Profiling relied on immunoSEQ multiplex PCR, and the TCRdb table lists in-frame clones only, not all of them. The sample contains hundreds of thousands of clones, roughly 15% of which appear only once. Sample: naive CD4+ T cells from blood. All receptors come from a man aged 18 to 29 in good health.

This clone was found a few times. V usage is TRBV20-1 and J usage is TRBJ2-3; D remains unclear. V lost 5 bases, J lost 5 bases, and 8 bases lay in between. This CDR3 spans 11 amino acids. Per germline, CDR1 DFQATT and CDR2 SNEGSKA (reference sequence). CDR3 in amino acids: CSAPAGDTQYF. For the CDR3, the DNA is TGCAGTGCTCCGGCCGGAGATACGCAGTATTTT.

The chain has TRBV5-1 and TRBJ2-4; no clear D. The CDR3 runs 18 residues. Trimming took 0 bases from V and 1 from J, leaving 17 bases between them. The germline CDR1 and CDR2 sequences are SGHRS and YFSETQ. The CDR3 spells CASSLAMAQAGAKNIQYF. The CDR3 DNA is TGCGCCAGCAGCTTGGCCATGGCGCAGGCTGGGGCCAAAAACATTCAGTACTTC.

J is TRBJ2-1 and V is TRBV5-4; 9 bases agree with TRBD2. The germline V gene has CDR1 SGHNT and CDR2 YYREEE (reference sequence). With 4 bases clipped from V and 0 bases from J, the junction kept 11 bases outside the gene matches. The CDR3 runs 18 residues. CDR3 loop: CASSKLAGPTHSYNEQFF. The CDR3, as DNA: TGTGCCAGCAGCAAGCTAGCGGGACCTACCCACTCCTACAATGAGCAGTTCTTC.

This clone came up a few times. Other DNA sequences in the same sample also yield this CDR3. The chain couples TRBV4-2 to TRBJ2-7; perhaps TRBD2 as D (7 bases). The CDR3 has 15 amino acids. Germline CDR1 and CDR2: LGHNA and YNFKEQ. V lost 1 base and J 3 bases, leaving 13 bases between the germline ends. The CDR3 region has the DNA TGTGCCAGCAGCCAAGCGGGGGGCCCAAGCTACGAGCAGTACTTC. This sequence encodes CASSQAGGPSYEQYF.

The rearrangement links TRBV7-2 to TRBJ1-1; unclear D gene. CDR3 length: 11 amino acids. V lost 3 bases and J 11 bases, leaving 10 bases between the germline ends. Germline loops: CDR1 SGHTA, CDR2 FQGNSA. Here the CDR3 reads CASSLGGMAFF. CDR3 nucleotide sequence: TGTGCCAGCAGCTTGGGAGGGATGGCTTTCTTT. Variable domain in full (rest from reference TRBV7-2 and TRBJ1-1): GAGVSQSPSNKVTEKGKDVELRCDPISGHTALYWYRQSLGQGLEFLIYFQGNSAPDKSGLPSDRFSAERTGGSVSTLTIQRTQQEDSAVYLCASSLGGMAFFGQGTRLTVV.

V is TRBV5-8 and J is TRBJ2-1; 8 bases match TRBD1. The CDR3 sequence is 17 residues long. V dropped 2 bases and J dropped 7; count of bases not matched to a gene: 14. Germline V lookup: CDR1 SGHTS, CDR2 YDEGEE. The CDR3 region has the DNA TGTGCCAGCAGCTTATCCAGGGGGCAAAGTATAAGGAATGAGCAGTTCTTC. Its translation: CASSLSRGQSIRNEQFF.

This clone was detected a few times. The chain has TRBV13 and TRBJ2-1, with TRBD2 as a possible D gene (6 bases). V dropped 3 bases and J dropped 4 bases, with 19 bases sitting between them. The CDR3 sequence is 17 residues long. CDR1 and CDR2 (germline): PRHDT, FYEKMQ (reference sequence). CDR3 bases: TGTGCCAGCAGCTTGATCCCAACCCGCGGGAAGTACAATGAGCAGTTCTTC. It codes for CASSLIPTRGKYNEQFF.

The chain combines TRBV28 with TRBJ2-1, with TRBD1 matching 7 bases. The CDR3 runs to 18 residues. Germline lookup yields CDR1 MDHEN and CDR2 SYDVKM. The V and J ends lost 1 base and 3 bases, in that order; junction bases with no gene match: 12. The CDR3 reads CASSLLDLGQKNYNEQFF. The DNA for the CDR3 is TGTGCCAGCAGTTTATTGGACCTGGGACAGAAAAACTACAATGAGCAGTTCTTC.

The gene calls are TRBV29-1 and TRBJ2-5; a weak D match, TRBD1 (6 bases). V was pared by 4 bases and J by 5 bases, with 17 bases between. The germline gives CDR1 SQVTM, CDR2 ANQGSEA. The CDR3 runs to 14 residues. CDR3 sequence: CSVGETGARETQYF. The CDR3 region has the DNA TGCAGCGTTGGAGAGACAGGTGCCAGGGAGACCCAGTACTTC. The full variable domain, rest sourced from reference TRBV29-1 and TRBJ2-5, is SAVISQKPSRDICQRGTSLTIQCQVDSQVTMMFWYRQQPGQSLTLIATANQGSEATYESGFVIDKFPISRPNLTFSTLTVSNMSPEDSSIYLCSVGETGARETQYFGPGTRLLVL.

The rearrangement uses TRBV7-9 and TRBJ1-2; unclear D gene. V lost 0 bases and J lost 3, with 11 bases in between. The CDR3 is made up of 15 amino acids. The germline gives CDR1 SEHNR, CDR2 FQNEAQ (reference sequence). Here the CDR3 reads CASSLARGSDYGYTF. CDR3 in DNA: TGTGCCAGCAGCTTAGCCCGGGGATCGGACTATGGCTACACCTTC.

V gene TRBV10-3 combines with J gene TRBJ2-7, with 8 positions matching TRBD2. The CDR3 has 16 amino acids. Trimming at V came to 6 bases and at J to 3 bases, leaving 13 bases not matched to a gene. Germline assignment: CDR1 ENHRY and CDR2 SYGVKD. The CDR3 protein is CAISLSSGTRLYEQYF. CDR3 DNA: TGTGCCATCAGCCTGTCGAGCGGGACTAGGCTCTACGAGCAGTACTTC.

The chain links TRBV27 to TRBJ2-7; 7 nucleotides match TRBD1. Germline V gives CDR1 MNHEY, CDR2 SMNVEV (reference sequence). This CDR3 comprises 15 residues. With V trimmed by 6 bases and J by 3 bases, 11 bases remained unmatched. The CDR3 is CASSPRGQTHYEQYF. In DNA, the CDR3 is TGTGCCAGCAGCCCCAGGGGACAGACACACTACGAGCAGTACTTC.

This chain joins TRBV5-4 and TRBJ2-5, with 9 positions matching TRBD1. The CDR3 totals 16 residues. From germline, CDR1 is SGHNT and CDR2 YYREEE (reference sequence). Losses at the gene ends were 3 bases for V and 5 bases for J; bases not matched to a gene: 11. The CDR3 sequence: CASSSTDRGAMETQYF. CDR3 nucleotide sequence: TGTGCCAGCAGCTCTACAGACAGGGGGGCAATGGAGACCCAGTACTTC.

The CDR3 reads CTSSQLRGQGFQETQYF. For the CDR3, the DNA is TGCACCAGCAGCCAATTAAGGGGACAGGGCTTCCAAGAGACCCAGTACTTC. The V and J genes are TRBV1 and TRBJ2-5; the table calls TRBD1, which could not be checked here. TRBV1 is a documented pseudogene. This CDR3 is 17 amino acids long.

This chain connects TRBV28 to TRBJ1-2, with a possible D match to TRBD1 (6 bases). Trimming pared 1 base from V and 4 bases from J, leaving 13 bases between. Germline lookup yields CDR1 MDHEN and CDR2 SYDVKM. The CDR3 is made up of 15 amino acids. CDR3 nucleotides: TGTGCCAGCAGTTTATCCGGGGGGCCTACCTATGGCTACACCTTC. Translated: CASSLSGGPTYGYTF.

In its sample, this clone was seen a few times. V usage is TRBV29-1 and J usage is TRBJ2-5; 9 bases fit TRBD1. Looked up from germline, CDR1 is SQVTM and CDR2 is ANQGSEA. J lost 6 bases, V lost 2 bases, and 4 bases had no gene match. This CDR3 region has 13 residues. The CDR3 loop is CSVERGQGKTQYF. The CDR3 coding sequence is TGCAGCGTTGAACGGGGACAGGGAAAGACCCAGTACTTC. Supplemented by reference TRBV29-1 and TRBJ2-5, the full variable domain reads SAVISQKPSRDICQRGTSLTIQCQVDSQVTMMFWYRQQPGQSLTLIATANQGSEATYESGFVIDKFPISRPNLTFSTLTVSNMSPEDSSIYLCSVERGQGKTQYFGPGTRLLVL.

The genes are TRBV7-2 and TRBJ2-7, with a tentative D call TRBD1 (6 bases). This CDR3 has 12 residues. Trimming stripped 6 bases from V and 5 bases from J, with 11 bases between. Germline V gives CDR1 SGHTA, CDR2 FQGNSA. CDR3 in amino acids: CASRITGHEQYF. The CDR3 DNA is TGTGCCAGCAGGATTACAGGGCACGAGCAGTACTTC.

This clone was seen a few times. V usage is TRBV21-1 and J usage is TRBJ1-2. TRBV21-1 is a known pseudogene. This CDR3 spans 14 amino acids. The CDR3 loop is CASSKAGVNYGYTF. The DNA for the CDR3 is TGTGCCAGCAGCAAAGCAGGAGTTAACTATGGCTACACCTTC.

V gene TRBV9 combines with J gene TRBJ2-1; 7 bases agree with TRBD2. This CDR3 comprises 15 residues. Losses at the gene ends were 1 base for V and 7 bases for J; bases not matched to a gene: 8. Germline V gives CDR1 SGDLS, CDR2 YYNGEE. CDR3 coding DNA: TGTGCCAGCAGCGTATTGGCGGGAGTATGGAATGAGCAGTTCTTC. Translating gives CASSVLAGVWNEQFF.

The rearrangement joins TRBV27 to TRBJ2-7; D is unresolved. Germline loops: CDR1 MNHEY, CDR2 SMNVEV (reference sequence). The CDR3 consists of 13 residues. V was pared by 2 bases and J by 5 bases, with 10 bases between. CDR3 amino acids: CASSLRRGNEQYF. As DNA, the CDR3 is TGTGCCAGCAGTTTACGGAGAGGTAACGAGCAGTACTTC.

The chain joins TRBV5-1 to TRBJ1-5, with D perhaps matching TRBD1 (6 bases). Trimming removed 4 bases at V and 4 bases at J, with 15 bases between. The CDR3 runs to 15 residues. Per the germline V gene, CDR1 is SGHRS and CDR2 is YFSETQ. The CDR3 region is CASSTPGVPNQPQHF. DNA of the CDR3: TGCGCCAGCAGCACCCCAGGGGTCCCTAATCAGCCCCAGCATTTT.

This clone has only a few counts. The chain carries TRBV5-1 and TRBJ2-3; 7 bases fit TRBD2. V dropped 4 bases and J dropped 0; count of bases not matched to a gene: 5. CDR3 size: 15 residues. CDR1 SGHRS and CDR2 YFSETQ come from the germline V gene. CDR3 sequence (DNA): TGCGCCAGCAGCCGCGGGAGAGCTAGCACAGATACGCAGTATTTT. Amino acids: CASSRGRASTDTQYF.

V usage is TRBV7-2 and J usage is TRBJ2-7; 11 bases fit TRBD2. Trimming cost V 6 bases and J 9 bases; bases outside gene matches: 10. This CDR3 spans 14 amino acids. Germline V gene data show CDR1 as SGHTA and CDR2 as FQGNSA. DNA for the CDR3: TGTGCCAGCAGGTCCACTAGCGGGGGTCGTGGGCAGTACTTC. Its translation: CASRSTSGGRGQYF.

The chain is built from TRBV9 and TRBJ2-1; 9 positions match TRBD2. The CDR3 extends over 20 amino acids. Trimming cost V 0 bases and J 1 base; bases outside gene matches: 14. Germline CDR1 SGDLS, CDR2 YYNGEE. The CDR3, as DNA: TGTGCCAGCAGCGTAGGTTTACGCAGCGGGGGGTTTCGGTCCTACAATGAGCAGTTCTTC. Translated: CASSVGLRSGGFRSYNEQFF.

The sample holds many counts of this clone. The V call is TRBV4-3, the J call TRBJ1-1; TRBD1 matches 7 bases. The CDR3 consists of 17 residues. Germline V CDR1 and CDR2: LGHNA, YSLEER. J lost 0 bases, V lost 1 base, and 8 bases had no gene match. CDR3: CASSQAATGHMNTEAFF. The CDR3 DNA is TGCGCCAGCAGCCAAGCGGCGACAGGGCATATGAACACTGAAGCTTTCTTT.

The rearrangement links TRBV2 to TRBJ1-6; 8 positions match TRBD1. The CDR3 spans 13 residues. Germline CDR1 and CDR2: SNHLY and FYNNEI. V lost 4 bases to trimming and J lost 12 bases; unmatched junction nucleotides: 5. DNA of the CDR3: TGTGCCAGCAGTGGGGACAGGTCCAAACCCCTCCACTTT. Amino acids: CASSGDRSKPLHF.

This clone was counted only a few times. The chain carries TRBV7-3 and TRBJ1-1; no definite D call. The CDR3 is made up of 15 amino acids. Deletions cut 4 bases from V and 1 base from J, with 13 bases between. The germline gives CDR1 SGHTA, CDR2 FQGTGA. In DNA, the CDR3 is TGTGCCAGCAGCTCCCCCTCCGTAGCGAACACTGAAGCTTTCTTT. Residues: CASSSPSVANTEAFF.